This TCR beta chain was sequenced for a study of blood T cells in healthy people across ages. General study points: Not knowing donor CMV status may have confounded expanded clonotype changes.

A J-beta primer mix and a sample-barcoded 5' primer were used in a second PCR of roughly 6 to 12 cycles. TCRdb re-called the 5' RACE reads through MiXCR, storing one row per CDR3 protein. The sample lists around 1,500,000 distinct CDR3 sequences, approximately 28% occurring once. In germline, CDR1 is LGHDT, CDR2 YNNKEL (reference sequence). V shed 1 base, J shed 0 bases, and the junction held 4 bases outside the gene matches. This CDR3 contains 17 residues. This clonotype was counted only a few times. Antigen unknown. Sequenced: blood. The J gene is TRBJ2-1, the V gene TRBV3-1; TRBD2 matches 9 bases. The receptor comes from a woman in her 30s in good health. The CDR3 DNA is TGTGCCAGCAGCCAAGTCCCACTAGCGGGCTCCTACAATGAGCAGTTCTTC. Translating it yields CASSQVPLAGSYNEQFF.